These 16 T cell receptor beta chains were sequenced from one sample in a study of cytomegalovirus exposure and HLA in healthy donors. It was with 60 Vbeta and 13 Jbeta primers that the PCR ran. Assay used: immunoSEQ multiplex PCR; TCRdb lists only in-frame clones, some missing. The sample has about 240,000 clones, roughly 81% seen once. What was sequenced was PBMCs. These receptors were obtained from a girl aged 2-10 years in good health and CMV-seronegative.

The chain joins TRBV19 to TRBJ1-3; D may be TRBD1 (6 bases). Looked up from germline, CDR1 is LNHDA and CDR2 is SQIVND (reference sequence). The V end was cut by 5 bases, the J end by 4 bases, with 6 bases between. The CDR3 spans 12 residues. Here the CDR3 DNA reads TGTGCCAGTAGTGACAGGGGAAACACCATATATTTT. It is translated as CASSDRGNTIYF.

J is TRBJ1-6 and V is TRBV6-1; maybe TRBD1 (6 bases). The germline V and J ends were trimmed by 3 bases and 10 bases, with 19 bases remaining between them. Germline lookup yields CDR1 MNHNS and CDR2 SASEGT. The CDR3 contains 16 residues. The CDR3 is CASSDYAGVEGSPLHF. The CDR3 region has the DNA TGTGCCAGCAGTGATTACGCAGGGGTAGAGGGGTCACCCCTCCACTTT.

This chain joins TRBV5-8 and TRBJ2-7; 8 nucleotides match TRBD1. The germline CDR1 and CDR2 sequences are SGHTS and YDEGEE. The CDR3 sequence is 14 residues long. With V trimmed by 5 bases and J by 1 base, 5 bases remained unmatched. The CDR3 DNA sequence: TGTGCCAGCAGAACGACAGGGGTATCCTACGAGCAGTACTTC. Encoded protein: CASRTTGVSYEQYF.

This chain links TRBV2 with TRBJ1-6; D unclear. The germline V and J ends were trimmed by 7 bases and 6 bases, with 16 bases remaining between them. This CDR3 comprises 15 residues. Germline V gene lookup returns CDR1 SNHLY and CDR2 FYNNEI. CDR3 sequence reads: CASTAERVINSPLHF. The CDR3 DNA reads as TGTGCCAGCACCGCCGAGAGGGTAATTAATTCACCCCTCCACTTT.

The chain links TRBV18 to TRBJ1-2, with D maybe TRBD1 (5 bases). The V end lost 3 bases, the J end lost 4 bases, and 15 bases lay between the germline ends. Germline V gene data show CDR1 as KGHSH and CDR2 as LQKENI. The CDR3 covers 15 residues. CDR3 in DNA: TGTGCCAGCTCACCGGCGACGGGGGACGTCTATGGCTACACCTTC. This codes for CASSPATGDVYGYTF.

CDR3 coding DNA: TGCGCCAGCATGGGCGGGGGGGTCGCCGGGCAGTTCTTC. It yields the protein CASMGGGVAGQFF. The chain is built from TRBV5-1 and TRBJ2-1, with TRBD2 matching 9 bases. V was pared by 6 bases and J by 12 bases, with 10 bases of the junction left unmatched. The CDR3 extends over 13 amino acids. Germline CDR1 is SGHRS and CDR2 is YFSETQ.

The chain is built from TRBV18 and TRBJ1-3; the D is unclear. The CDR3 covers 14 residues. Trimming cost V 6 bases and J 7 bases, with 16 bases left between them. The germline V gene has CDR1 KGHSH and CDR2 LQKENI. The CDR3 sequence is CASSPTPSANTIYF. For the CDR3, the DNA is TGTGCCAGCTCGCCTACGCCGTCCGCGAACACCATATATTTT.

The chain links TRBV5-8 to TRBJ1-1, with D uncertain. The V gene lost 8 bases and the J gene lost 1 base, with 15 bases spanning the gap. This CDR3 contains 14 residues. Germline assignment: CDR1 SGHTS and CDR2 YDEGEE. The CDR3 sequence is CASYSWLGNTEAFF. CDR3 DNA: TGTGCCAGTTATTCTTGGCTTGGGAACACTGAAGCTTTCTTT.

The CDR3 coding sequence is TGCGCCAGCAGTGACCAACCTCCGGGACAGGGGGCCTACGAGCAGTACTTC. It specifies CASSDQPPGQGAYEQYF. The chain combines TRBV10-1 with TRBJ2-7; 11 bases are a match to TRBD1. CDR3 size: 17 residues. With 3 bases clipped from V and 2 bases from J, the junction kept 9 bases outside the gene matches. Germline V gives CDR1 WNHNN, CDR2 SYGVQD (reference sequence).

The chain's CDR3 is CASSGSGGQSSEQFF. The CDR3 DNA is TGCGCCAGCAGTGGGTCAGGGGGCCAATCCAGTGAGCAGTTCTTC. The chain combines TRBV10-1 with TRBJ2-1, with 8 nucleotides matching TRBD1. Germline assignment: CDR1 WNHNN and CDR2 SYGVQD (reference sequence). Trimming cost V 4 bases and J 9 bases; bases outside gene matches: 11. The CDR3 spans 15 residues.

This clone has just one count. The CDR3 region is CASRNQGSTDTQYF. The CDR3 nucleotides are TGTGCCAGCAGAAACCAGGGAAGCACAGATACGCAGTATTTT. The chain is built from TRBV6-5 and TRBJ2-3; the D gene is possibly TRBD1 (5 bases). Trimming stripped 6 bases from V and 0 bases from J, with 10 bases between. The germline gives CDR1 MNHEY, CDR2 SVGAGI. CDR3 size: 14 residues.

The DNA of the CDR3 is TGTGCTAGTGGTTTGGTGACTAGCGGGAGTCTAGATACGCAGTATTTT. Its protein product is CASGLVTSGSLDTQYF. This chain links TRBV12-5 with TRBJ2-3, with 12 bases aligning to TRBD2. V was pared by 0 bases and J by 5 bases, with 3 bases of the junction left unmatched. The CDR3 runs 16 residues. Germline values: CDR1 LGHNT, CDR2 FRNRAP.

The rearrangement links TRBV27 to TRBJ1-5; TRBD1 agrees at 8 bases. The CDR3 sequence is 17 residues long. The V gene's germline CDR1 is MNHEY and CDR2 SMNVEV (reference sequence). V dropped 1 base and J dropped 0; count of bases not matched to a gene: 5. CDR3 protein: CASSLFRDRYSNQPQHF. DNA for the CDR3: TGTGCCAGCAGTTTATTCCGGGACAGGTATAGCAATCAGCCCCAGCATTTT.

This sequence joins TRBV29-1 and TRBJ2-1; 8 bases align to TRBD2. The V and J ends lost 7 bases and 8 bases, in that order; junction bases with no gene match: 7. Germline V gene lookup returns CDR1 SQVTM and CDR2 ANQGSEA. The CDR3 contains 12 residues. The CDR3 DNA is TGCAGCGCCGGGACTAGTGCGGATGAGCAGTTCTTC. Its protein is CSAGTSADEQFF.

J is TRBJ2-1 and V is TRBV28, with 10 bases matching TRBD2. Germline V gene sequence: CDR1 MDHEN, CDR2 SYDVKM. This CDR3 spans 15 amino acids. The J segment lost 5 bases and the V segment lost 1 base, leaving 2 bases of the junction unmatched. This chain's CDR3 is CASSLFSGGNNEQFF. The CDR3 DNA sequence: TGTGCCAGCAGTTTATTTAGCGGGGGGAACAATGAGCAGTTCTTC.

The chain employs TRBV11-2 and TRBJ1-2; D gene ambiguous. The germline V gene has CDR1 SGHAT and CDR2 FQNNGV. The CDR3 has 14 amino acids. V was clipped by 0 bases and J by 8 bases, with 13 bases between them. In nucleotides, the CDR3 is TGTGCCAGCAGCTTAGACAGGAGGGAAAAGGGCTACACCTTC. Its protein is CASSLDRREKGYTF.